This T cell receptor beta chain was observed in a study of neurological immune-mediated disorders. A single record per CDR3 protein comes from TCRdb applying MiXCR to the 5' RACE reads. The sample records under 70,000 distinct CDR3 sequences, 3% to 3.5% being singletons. This clonotype was seen repeatedly, ten times or more. V lost 8 bases to trimming and J lost 0 bases, with 14 bases between them. Germline loops: CDR1 SEHNR, CDR2 FQNEAQ (reference sequence). CDR3 length equals 14 residues. A total of 2 million PBMCs stored at -80 degrees C provided the unsorted libraries. The sequence was collected from a woman aged 55-70 years with multiple sclerosis. The chain combines TRBV7-9 with TRBJ2-7; the D gene could be TRBD1 or TRBD2 (5 bases each). Sequenced: PBMCs. The CDR3 sequence is CASGPGRFSYEQYF. The CDR3, as DNA: TGTGCCAGCGGTCCGGGGCGCTTCTCCTACGAGCAGTACTTC.